These 9 T cell receptor beta chains were all obtained from the same sample, sequenced in a study of technical replicates of blood from several donors. Produced via immunoSEQ multiplex PCR; TCRdb's table is partial and in-frame only. Of approximately 90,000 clones listed, roughly 96% are singletons. Sequenced input: T cells isolated from PBMCs. The receptor set was obtained from a human donor in good health.

V usage is TRBV6-5 and J usage is TRBJ2-7, with 7 positions matching TRBD2. The ends lost 2 bases at V and 6 bases at J; junction bases unmatched: 10. From germline, CDR1 is MNHEY and CDR2 SVGAGI. The length of the CDR3 is 15 residues. Written as DNA, the CDR3 is TGTGCCAGCAGTTACGGGCGGGCGGGAGTCCTCGAGCAGTACTTC. Protein sequence: CASSYGRAGVLEQYF.

This clone occurred a few times. CDR3: CASSRGLSGNTIYF. CDR3 nucleotides: TGTGCCAGCAGCCGAGGACTGAGTGGAAACACCATATATTTT. The chain carries TRBV7-9 and TRBJ1-3; no reliable D call. The CDR3 is made up of 14 amino acids. V lost 5 bases and J 3 bases, leaving 11 bases between the germline ends. CDR1 and CDR2 from the germline V gene are SEHNR and FQNEAQ (reference sequence).

This sequence joins TRBV11-1 and TRBJ1-1, with 11 bases aligning to TRBD1. Germline trimming cut 5 bases from V and 5 bases from J; bases unmatched to any gene: 13. CDR1 and CDR2 (germline): SGHAT, FQDESV (reference sequence). CDR3 size: 17 residues. The CDR3 region is CASSPPSGTGGYTEAFF. The CDR3 DNA sequence: TGTGCCAGCAGCCCACCGTCCGGGACAGGGGGTTATACTGAAGCTTTCTTT. The variable domain in full, completed from reference TRBV11-1 and TRBJ1-1, reads EAEVAQSPRYKITEKSQAVAFWCDPISGHATLYWYRQILGQGPELLVQFQDESVVDDSQLPKDRFSAERLKGVDSTLKIQPAELGDSAMYLCASSPPSGTGGYTEAFFGQGTRLTVV.

This clone appeared a single time. The chain uses TRBV7-8 and TRBJ2-2; perhaps TRBD2 as D (5 bases). Germline-derived CDR1 and CDR2 are SGHVS and FQNEAQ. With 5 bases removed from V and 0 bases from J, the gap between germline ends came to 16 bases. The CDR3 runs 17 residues. CDR3 protein: CASSPMITGANTGELFF. The CDR3 nucleotides are TGTGCCAGCAGCCCCATGATTACCGGGGCGAACACCGGGGAGCTGTTTTTT.

The genes are TRBV30 and TRBJ1-3; perhaps TRBD1 as D (5 bases). With 2 bases removed from V and 10 bases from J, the gap between germline ends came to 12 bases. Per germline, CDR1 GTSNPN and CDR2 SVGIG (reference sequence). There are 12 residues in the CDR3. The CDR3 protein is CAWSPQKGTIYF. Written as DNA, the CDR3 is TGTGCCTGGAGTCCTCAAAAGGGGACCATATATTTT.

The rearrangement uses TRBV27 and TRBJ2-7, with a possible D match to TRBD2 (6 bases). V lost 5 bases and J 3 bases, leaving 11 bases between the germline ends. This CDR3 is 13 amino acids long. Germline CDR1 reads MNHEY; CDR2 reads SMNVEV (reference sequence). In DNA form, the CDR3 reads TGTGCCAGCAGTCTGGGGGGAGGCTACGAGCAGTACTTC. Its protein product is CASSLGGGYEQYF.

This chain joins TRBV6-1 and TRBJ1-2; D is undetermined. This CDR3 region has 14 residues. CDR1 is MNHNS, CDR2 SASEGT, per germline. V dropped 3 bases and J dropped 4 bases, with 12 bases sitting between them. CDR3 coding DNA: TGTGCCAGCAGTGAGGGCAGCGGCGGCTATGGCTACACCTTC. It specifies CASSEGSGGYGYTF.

The V and J genes are TRBV25-1 and TRBJ1-1; TRBD1 matches 7 bases. This CDR3 comprises 13 residues. The germline V gene has CDR1 MGHDK and CDR2 SYGVNS. Trimming at V came to 8 bases and at J to 1 base, leaving 4 bases not matched to a gene. In DNA, the CDR3 is TGTGCCAGCGCGGGACAGACGAACACTGAAGCTTTCTTT. Protein product: CASAGQTNTEAFF.

A single count supports this clone. V and J are TRBV29-1 and TRBJ2-5, with 9 bases that match TRBD2. The CDR3 runs to 13 residues. CDR1 is SQVTM, CDR2 ANQGSEA, per germline. With V trimmed by 2 bases and J by 5 bases, 3 bases remained unmatched. CDR3 bases: TGCAGCGTTGAACGGACTAGCGTTGAGACCCAGTACTTC. It is translated as CSVERTSVETQYF.